This TCR beta chain was profiled in a study of shared clonotypes between healthy human individuals. The study, taken as a whole, reports: What rarefaction showed was incomplete sorted-subset sequencing despite large depth.

Donors were Caucasian adults residing in Nashville, Tennessee, USA. Each PCR replicate from the sorted subsets contained 200 to 250 ng DNA, which is about 30,000 T cell genomes. Generated by immunoSEQ multiplex PCR, the TCRdb table keeps only in-frame clones and is missing some. Here the sample spans around 2,000,000 clones, roughly 95% being singletons. A remark on this clone: Its matching antigen is unknown. Distinct nucleotide sequences in the sample also encode this CDR3.

From germline, CDR1 is MNHNY and CDR2 SVGAGI (reference sequence). Trimming removed 5 bases from V and 1 base from J, with 7 bases in between. The CDR3 has 13 amino acids. Specimen: naive CD4+ T cells sorted from blood. Subset defined: CD45RA+ positively selected. The chain recombines TRBV6-6 with TRBJ2-3; D remains ambiguous. This TCR was recovered from a man aged 18 to 30 in good health. The CDR3 DNA reads as TGTGCCAGCAGTAGCCCAGGCACAGATACGCAGTATTTT. It is translated as CASSSPGTDTQYF.